The 17 T cell receptor beta chains in this list originate from one sample, sequenced in a study of regulatory T cells in long-lasting Graves disease. Time point meaning: persistent/refractory GD, antithyroid drugs over 5 years with positive TRAb. From RNA extracted from PBMCs, the TCR library was made. Building of the TCR beta libraries involved iRepertoire HTBI primers and Arm-PCR of CDR3 regions. One entry per CDR3 protein results from TCRdb running MiXCR on the multiplex PCR reads. The sample includes about 660,000 distinct CDR3 sequences, around 30% seen only once; the top ten take 40% to 50%. Sequences were derived from peripheral blood mononuclear cells (PBMCs), sampled when the disease was refractory, from a patient treated with antithyroid drugs. The receptors stem from a female donor with Graves disease.

The CDR3 nucleotides are TGTGCCAGCAGCCCTGGAGGGGTATCCACTGAAGCTTTCTTT. This codes for CASSPGGVSTEAFF. This sequence joins TRBV9 and TRBJ1-1; the D gene is possibly TRBD1 (5 bases). This CDR3 is 14 amino acids long. V lost 4 bases and J 4 bases, leaving 14 bases between the germline ends. The V gene's germline CDR1 is SGDLS and CDR2 YYNGEE.

The sample holds many counts of this clonotype. This rearrangement joins TRBV2 to TRBJ1-2; D is undetermined. In germline, CDR1 is SNHLY, CDR2 FYNNEI. V lost 4 bases and J lost 7, with 10 bases in between. CDR3 size: 12 residues. CDR3 sequence: CASSVSRAGYTF. For the CDR3, the DNA is TGTGCCAGCAGTGTATCTAGGGCTGGCTACACCTTC.

Notes on this clonotype: This sequence may be a read error, since a much larger clone differs from it by one base. V gene TRBV12-3 or TRBV12-4 combines with J gene TRBJ1-1; no clear D gene. The CDR3 has 13 residues. The CDR3 spells CASSFKPNTEASF. The CDR3 bases are TGTGCCAGCAGTTTTAAACCGAACACTGAAGCTTCCTTT.

CDR3 bases: TGTGCCAGCAGTCGGACAGTTATTAGCAATCAGCCCCAGCATTTT. As protein: CASSRTVISNQPQHF. The chain employs TRBV2 and TRBJ1-5; possible D gene TRBD1, 6 bases. The V and J ends lost 5 bases and 0 bases respectively, with 11 bases between them. CDR1 and CDR2 from the germline V gene are SNHLY and FYNNEI. This CDR3 has 15 amino acids.

The J gene is TRBJ1-3, the V gene TRBV12-3 or TRBV12-4, with a possible D match to TRBD1 (6 bases). With 3 bases removed from V and 9 bases from J, the gap between germline ends came to 15 bases. The CDR3 length is 14 residues. CDR3 nucleotide sequence: TGTGCCAGCAGTTTGGGGGGCTTTGGTGGCACCATATATTTT. The encoded protein is CASSLGGFGGTIYF.

This clonotype was counted at least ten times. The CDR3 spells CASSPRGRPYEQYF. The DNA for the CDR3 is TGTGCCAGCAGTCCCCGGGGTAGACCCTACGAGCAGTACTTC. The gene calls are TRBV28 and TRBJ2-7; D is possibly TRBD2 (5 bases). The V end lost 5 bases, the J end lost 2 bases, and 13 bases lay between the germline ends. CDR3 length equals 14 residues. Looked up from germline, CDR1 is MDHEN and CDR2 is SYDVKM. The full variable domain, completed using reference TRBV28 and TRBJ2-7, is DVKVTQSSRYLVKRTGEKVFLECVQDMDHENMFWYRQDPGLGLRLIYFSYDVKMKEKGDIPEGYSVSREKKERFSLILESASTNQTSMYLCASSPRGRPYEQYFGPGTRLTVT.

This clonotype was counted at least ten times. The chain carries TRBV10-3 and TRBJ1-6; a weak D match, TRBD1 (6 bases). The V end lost 3 bases, the J end lost 9 bases, and 15 bases lay between the germline ends. Germline CDR1 ENHRY, CDR2 SYGVKD. The CDR3 spans 15 residues. The CDR3 region is CAISDPTGSGSPLHF. In nucleotides, the CDR3 is TGTGCCATCAGTGACCCAACAGGGAGCGGTTCACCCCTCCACTTT.

This chain joins TRBV7-9 and TRBJ1-4, with D perhaps TRBD1 (6 bases). Trimming took 5 bases from V and 5 from J, leaving 12 bases between them. The germline V gene encodes CDR1 SEHNR and CDR2 FQNEAQ (reference sequence). There are 14 residues in the CDR3. CDR3 residues: CASSTRDKNEKLFF. Written as DNA, the CDR3 is TGTGCCAGCAGCACCCGGGACAAAAATGAAAAACTGTTTTTT.

The chain is built from TRBV30 and TRBJ1-3; D unclear. Germline-derived CDR1 and CDR2 are GTSNPN and SVGIG (reference sequence). The CDR3 is 12 amino acids. Trimming stripped 0 bases from V and 10 bases from J, with 10 bases between. The CDR3 sequence is CAWSVLEGTIYF. The DNA of the CDR3 is TGTGCCTGGAGTGTACTGGAGGGAACCATATATTTT. The full variable domain, in which reference TRBV30 and TRBJ1-3 provide the parts outside the CDR3, is SQTIHQWPATLVQPVGSPLSLECTVEGTSNPNLYWYRQAAGRGLQLLFYSVGIGQISSEVPQNLSASRPQDRQFILSSKKLLLSDSGFYLCAWSVLEGTIYFGEGSWLTVV.

The sample holds many counts of this clonotype. The CDR3: CASSPGTGATYEQYF. DNA for the CDR3: TGTGCCAGCAGCCCCGGGACAGGGGCAACCTACGAGCAGTACTTC. The chain recombines TRBV12-3 or TRBV12-4 with TRBJ2-7; 10 bases line up with TRBD1. This CDR3 has 15 residues. Losses at the gene ends were 6 bases for V and 2 bases for J; bases not matched to a gene: 7.

This sequence joins TRBV28 and TRBJ1-1; D unresolved. In germline, CDR1 is MDHEN, CDR2 SYDVKM. The CDR3 consists of 16 residues. V dropped 6 bases and J dropped 0 bases, with 17 bases sitting between them. The CDR3 DNA reads as TGTGCCAGCAGCGACCCGGGAGGCCCTCTGAACACTGAAGCTTTCTTT. Its protein product is CASSDPGGPLNTEAFF. The whole variable domain, filled in from reference TRBV28 and TRBJ1-1, reads DVKVTQSSRYLVKRTGEKVFLECVQDMDHENMFWYRQDPGLGLRLIYFSYDVKMKEKGDIPEGYSVSREKKERFSLILESASTNQTSMYLCASSDPGGPLNTEAFFGQGTRLTVV.

This clonotype was seen more than once but under ten times. The chain couples TRBV25-1 to TRBJ1-2; D unresolved. V shed 4 bases and J shed 4 bases, with 7 bases lying between them. Per germline, CDR1 MGHDK and CDR2 SYGVNS. CDR3 length equals 12 residues. This CDR3 reads CASSGTFYGYTF. In DNA form, the CDR3 reads TGTGCCAGCAGTGGGACTTTCTATGGCTACACCTTC.

A few counts support this clonotype. The chain carries TRBV27 and TRBJ1-5, with D uncertain. The CDR3 runs 15 residues. Germline V CDR1 and CDR2: MNHEY, SMNVEV (reference sequence). V gave up 6 bases and J gave up 1 base, with 13 bases separating them. The CDR3 here is CASSYQARSNQPQHF. CDR3 nucleotide sequence: TGTGCCAGCAGCTACCAGGCACGGAGCAATCAGCCCCAGCATTTT.

The chain links TRBV6-9 to TRBJ2-7; no firm D call. Germline values: CDR1 MNHGY, CDR2 SVAAGI. V lost 3 bases to trimming and J lost 5 bases, with 11 bases between them. This CDR3 has 13 amino acids. CDR3 in DNA: TGTGCCAGCAGTTACGAAGGGTTCCACGAGCAGTACTTC. This gives the protein CASSYEGFHEQYF.

This clonotype was seen a few times. The V and J genes are TRBV2 and TRBJ1-2; 10 nucleotides agree with TRBD1. The V segment lost 7 bases and the J segment 2 bases; nucleotides outside the gene matches: 13. This CDR3 comprises 17 residues. Germline values: CDR1 SNHLY, CDR2 FYNNEI. Here the CDR3 DNA reads TGTGCCAGCACGTGGAAAGCGCCGGGACAGGGGAACTATGGCTACACCTTC. Its protein is CASTWKAPGQGNYGYTF.

The rearrangement links TRBV30 to TRBJ1-1; 8 positions match TRBD1. The CDR3 length is 14 residues. The germline V gene has CDR1 GTSNPN and CDR2 SVGIG (reference sequence). V dropped 2 bases and J dropped 4; count of bases not matched to a gene: 6. The CDR3 DNA reads as TGTGCCTGGAGTTGGACAGGGAAGAGCACTGAAGCTTTCTTT. It yields the protein CAWSWTGKSTEAFF.

The chain combines TRBV11-2 with TRBJ2-5; D may be TRBD1 (5 bases). The CDR3 has 15 amino acids. Germline V gene lookup returns CDR1 SGHAT and CDR2 FQNNGV. Trimming took 5 bases from V and 2 from J, leaving 15 bases between them. CDR3 DNA: TGTGCCAGCAGCCAAAGCCGGGCAGGGCAAGAGACCCAGTACTTC. Amino acid sequence: CASSQSRAGQETQYF. The entire variable domain, with the rest obtained from reference TRBV11-2 and TRBJ2-5, is as follows: EAGVAQSPRYKIIEKRQSVAFWCNPISGHATLYWYQQILGQGPKLLIQFQNNGVVDDSQLPKDRFSAERLKGVDSTLKIQPAKLEDSAVYLCASSQSRAGQETQYFGPGTRLLVL.